The 14 T cell receptor beta chains below come from one sample, sequenced in a study of blood T cells in healthy people across ages. A second PCR of roughly 6 to 12 cycles used a sample-barcoded 5' primer and a J-beta primer mix. A single record per CDR3 protein comes from TCRdb applying MiXCR to the 5' RACE reads. This sample has roughly 500,000 distinct CDR3 sequences, with approximately 30% found just once. The sequencing input was blood. The receptors originated from a woman aged 70 to 79 in good health.

This chain uses TRBV7-9 with TRBJ2-7, with D uncertain. CDR1 SEHNR and CDR2 FQNEAQ come from the germline V gene (reference sequence). V shed 5 bases and J shed 2 bases, with 13 bases lying between them. This CDR3 spans 14 amino acids. CDR3 DNA: TGTGCCAGCAGCCTGGCGCGCCCAGCCTACGAGCAGTACTTC. Translation gives CASSLARPAYEQYF.

This clonotype was seen a handful of times. The chain employs TRBV2 and TRBJ1-1; no definite D call. This CDR3 region has 13 residues. CDR1 is SNHLY and CDR2 is FYNNEI in the germline V gene. V lost 6 bases and J lost 3, with 11 bases in between. CDR3 region: CASRVRRDTEAFF. The CDR3 DNA follows: TGTGCCAGCAGGGTCAGGAGAGACACTGAAGCTTTCTTT. The full variable domain, in which reference TRBV2 and TRBJ1-1 provide the parts outside the CDR3, is EPEVTQTPSHQVTQMGQEVILRCVPISNHLYFYWYRQILGQKVEFLVSFYNNEISEKSEIFDDQFSVERPDGSNFTLKIRSTKLEDSAMYFCASRVRRDTEAFFGQGTRLTVV.

This clonotype was found many times. The V gene is TRBV29-1, the J gene TRBJ1-2; a possible D gene is TRBD1 (5 bases). This CDR3 has 12 amino acids. Germline V gene sequence: CDR1 SQVTM, CDR2 ANQGSEA. Deletions cut 5 bases from V and 3 bases from J, with 10 bases between. The DNA of the CDR3 is TGCAGCGTTAACACGGGGGACTATGGCTACACCTTC. It is translated as CSVNTGDYGYTF.

V is TRBV20-1 and J is TRBJ2-1; 9 bases map to TRBD1. The CDR3 consists of 18 residues. After removal of 1 base from V and 4 bases from J, the junction contained 14 bases not matched to a gene. Per the germline V gene, CDR1 is DFQATT and CDR2 is SNEGSKA (reference sequence). The CDR3 DNA follows: TGCAGTGCTAGAGGTCTGATGCAGGGGGGACAGGGATACAATGAGCAGTTCTTC. It translates to CSARGLMQGGQGYNEQFF.

This rearrangement joins TRBV3-1 to TRBJ2-5; D may be TRBD1 (5 bases). Trimming pared 1 base from V and 8 bases from J, leaving 8 bases between. Germline assignment: CDR1 LGHDT and CDR2 YNNKEL (reference sequence). The CDR3 totals 12 residues. This chain's CDR3 is CASSQAQGTQYF. As DNA, the CDR3 is TGTGCCAGCAGCCAAGCCCAGGGCACCCAGTACTTC.

This clonotype came up a few times. The chain uses TRBV6-6 and TRBJ2-5; a weak D match, TRBD1 (5 bases). This CDR3 is built from 14 residues. CDR1 is MNHNY, CDR2 SVGAGI, per germline (reference sequence). The ends were cut back, 2 bases at V and 5 bases at J, with 12 bases in the middle. CDR3 sequence: CASSYHWGGETQYF. DNA of the CDR3: TGTGCCAGCAGTTACCACTGGGGCGGTGAGACCCAGTACTTC.

As regards this clonotype: Sequence at one end of the junction differs from germline and may be a read error. V gene TRBV12-3 or TRBV12-4 combines with J gene TRBJ2-3, with TRBD1 matching 7 bases. There are 15 residues in the CDR3. CDR3 amino acids: CASSFVGGSTDAQYF. CDR3 nucleotides: TGTGCCAGCAGTTTCGTAGGGGGCAGCACAGATGCGCAGTATTTT.

The V call is TRBV7-3, the J call TRBJ1-5, with a weak D call TRBD1 (5 bases). The CDR3 covers 16 residues. With 5 bases removed from V and 3 bases from J, the gap between germline ends came to 17 bases. From germline, CDR1 is SGHTA and CDR2 FQGTGA. As DNA, the CDR3 is TGTGCCAGCAGCCCCCCCAGAGGGGTTATCAATCAGCCCCAGCATTTT. Translating it yields CASSPPRGVINQPQHF.

This clonotype was seen at least ten times. The CDR3 sequence: CASSLIRDRVETQYF. In DNA, the CDR3 is TGTGCCAGCAGCCTGATCCGGGACAGGGTTGAGACCCAGTACTTC. The chain joins TRBV7-9 to TRBJ2-5, with 9 bases lining up with TRBD1. Germline V gene data show CDR1 as SEHNR and CDR2 as FQNEAQ (reference sequence). The CDR3 spans 15 residues. The V and J ends lost 5 bases and 5 bases, in that order; junction bases with no gene match: 9.

This clonotype appeared a few times. The CDR3: CAISESGVRGEQFF. CDR3 coding DNA: TGTGCCATCAGTGAGTCCGGTGTGAGGGGTGAGCAGTTCTTC. The rearrangement joins TRBV10-3 to TRBJ2-1, with D tentatively TRBD1 or TRBD2 (5 bases each). Trimming cost V 0 bases and J 9 bases, with 12 bases left between them. The CDR3 consists of 14 residues. Germline V CDR1 and CDR2: ENHRY, SYGVKD.

This clonotype has a handful of counts. The rearrangement joins TRBV5-1 to TRBJ2-5; D is perhaps TRBD1 (6 bases). The J call is doubtful: the DNA matches TRBJ2-7 better. The CDR3 length is 15 residues. The germline V gene encodes CDR1 SGHRS and CDR2 YFSETQ. CDR3 nucleotides: TGCGCCAGCAGCTTTACAGGGCTTAGGTCCTACGAGCAGTACTTC. The encoded protein is CASSFTGLRSYEQYF.

V and J are TRBV6-1 and TRBJ2-5; D gene uncertain. The J call may not be correct, given that the DNA end is closer to TRBJ2-7. Germline-derived CDR1 and CDR2 are MNHNS and SASEGT. The CDR3 runs 14 residues. Written as DNA, the CDR3 is TGTGCCAGCAGTGAAGGGTTTCGCTCCGGCGAGCAGTACTTC. Translation gives CASSEGFRSGEQYF.

This clonotype was observed a handful of times. The chain combines TRBV20-1 with TRBJ2-1, with 7 bases fitting TRBD2. From germline, CDR1 is DFQATT and CDR2 SNEGSKA (reference sequence). CDR3 length equals 14 residues. With V trimmed by 7 bases and J by 7 bases, 13 bases remained unmatched. CDR3 region: CSVNSGTTRNEQFF. CDR3 nucleotides: TGCAGTGTTAACTCCGGGACTACCCGTAATGAGCAGTTCTTC.

This clonotype was seen only a few times. The chain carries TRBV20-1 and TRBJ2-3; D remains ambiguous. Between the trimmed V and J ends, which lost 0 bases and 4 bases, there was a span of 5 bases. The germline V gene encodes CDR1 DFQATT and CDR2 SNEGSKA (reference sequence). CDR3 length: 12 amino acids. This CDR3 is CSARDPPDTQYF. The CDR3, as DNA: TGCAGTGCTAGAGATCCGCCAGATACGCAGTATTTT.